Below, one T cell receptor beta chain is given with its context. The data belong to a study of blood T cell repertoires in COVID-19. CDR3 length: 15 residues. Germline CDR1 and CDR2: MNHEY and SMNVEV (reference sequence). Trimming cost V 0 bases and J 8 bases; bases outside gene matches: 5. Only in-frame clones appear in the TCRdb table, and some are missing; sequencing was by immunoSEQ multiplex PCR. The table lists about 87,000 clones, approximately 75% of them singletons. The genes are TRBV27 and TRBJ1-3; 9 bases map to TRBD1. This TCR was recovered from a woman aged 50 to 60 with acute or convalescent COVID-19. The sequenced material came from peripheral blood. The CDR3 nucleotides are TGTGCCAGCAGTTTATCAGGGACAGGGAGAGACACCATATATTTT. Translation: CASSLSGTGRDTIYF.